Below are 31 T cell receptor beta chains sequenced from a single sample in a study of T cell changes during pregnancy in multiple sclerosis. The protocol was immunoSEQ multiplex PCR, while the TCRdb copy is restricted to in-frame clones and leaves out a portion. Seen here are tens of thousands of clones, roughly 93% observed once, and the top ten hold roughly 1.4%. The sequencing here drew on peripheral blood, taken in the second trimester of pregnancy. The receptors shown here come from a female donor with multiple sclerosis, enrolled in a pregnancy study.

The chain recombines TRBV5-4 with TRBJ1-3; TRBD1 matches 7 bases. The V gene end was trimmed by 4 bases and the J gene end by 2 bases; junction bases not matched to a gene: 3. The CDR3 runs to 14 residues. Per the germline V gene, CDR1 is SGHNT and CDR2 is YYREEE (reference sequence). The CDR3 protein is CASSPGTAGNTIYF. The CDR3 DNA reads TGTGCCAGCAGCCCGGGGACAGCTGGAAACACCATATATTTT. Variable domain in full (rest from reference TRBV5-4 and TRBJ1-3): ETGVTQSPTHLIKTRGQQVTLRCSSQSGHNTVSWYQQALGQGPQFIFQYYREEENGRGNFPPRFSGLQFPNYSSELNVNALELDDSALYLCASSPGTAGNTIYFGEGSWLTVV.

This rearrangement joins TRBV7-2 to TRBJ1-6, with 8 bases lining up with TRBD1. The V and J ends lost 7 bases and 13 bases, in that order; junction bases with no gene match: 12. The length of the CDR3 is 14 residues. The germline CDR1 and CDR2 sequences are SGHTA and FQGNSA. Written as DNA, the CDR3 is TGTGCCAGCACCCTATCGGGACAGGACTTCCCCCTCCACTTT. Residues: CASTLSGQDFPLHF.

This clone came up once. This sequence joins TRBV7-2 and TRBJ2-7; TRBD2 matches 8 bases. The CDR3 runs 15 residues. V lost 1 base to trimming and J lost 2 bases; unmatched junction nucleotides: 4. Germline V gives CDR1 SGHTA, CDR2 FQGNSA. This CDR3 reads CASSLGGGPPYEQYF. CDR3 in DNA: TGTGCCAGCAGCTTAGGCGGGGGGCCCCCCTACGAGCAGTACTTC. The whole variable domain, remainder taken from reference TRBV7-2 and TRBJ2-7, is GAGVSQSPSNKVTEKGKDVELRCDPISGHTALYWYRQSLGQGLEFLIYFQGNSAPDKSGLPSDRFSAERTGGSVSTLTIQRTQQEDSAVYLCASSLGGGPPYEQYFGPGTRLTVT.

The V and J genes are TRBV30 and TRBJ1-2, with 8 positions matching TRBD1. Trimming removed 4 bases from V and 4 bases from J; junction bases left unmatched: 5. The CDR3 length is 13 residues. Germline V lookup: CDR1 GTSNPN, CDR2 SVGIG (reference sequence). Written as DNA, the CDR3 is TGTGCCTGGACCCTACAGGGGGGCTATGGCTACACCTTC. As protein: CAWTLQGGYGYTF.

The CDR3: CASSVAEEKLFF. For the CDR3, the DNA is TGTGCCAGCAGCGTCGCGGAAGAAAAACTGTTTTTT. The chain employs TRBV7-9 and TRBJ1-4; D remains unclear. V lost 5 bases and J lost 8, with 9 bases in between. CDR3 size: 12 residues. From germline, CDR1 is SEHNR and CDR2 FQNEAQ (reference sequence).

J is TRBJ1-2 and V is TRBV6-6; D gene unclear. Trimming stripped 6 bases from V and 2 bases from J, with 13 bases between. Looked up from germline, CDR1 is MNHNY and CDR2 is SVGAGI (reference sequence). The CDR3 loop spans 14 amino acids. The CDR3 is CASSLREGNYGYTF. In DNA form, the CDR3 reads TGTGCCAGCAGCTTACGGGAGGGCAACTATGGCTACACCTTC.

The rearrangement links TRBV28 to TRBJ1-1; D is unresolved. The CDR3 is made up of 13 amino acids. V gave up 3 bases and J gave up 7 bases, with 12 bases separating them. The V gene's germline CDR1 is MDHEN and CDR2 SYDVKM. CDR3 nucleotides: TGTGCCAGCAGTTTTGAGGGATACAGTGAAGCTTTCTTT. It translates to CASSFEGYSEAFF. Full variable domain (missing parts from reference TRBV28 and TRBJ1-1): DVKVTQSSRYLVKRTGEKVFLECVQDMDHENMFWYRQDPGLGLRLIYFSYDVKMKEKGDIPEGYSVSREKKERFSLILESASTNQTSMYLCASSFEGYSEAFFGQGTRLTVV.

This rearrangement joins TRBV15 to TRBJ2-5; no clear D gene. The CDR3 has 13 residues. The germline CDR1 and CDR2 sequences are LNHNV and YYDKDF (reference sequence). V gave up 1 base and J gave up 1 base, with 4 bases separating them. CDR3 sequence reads: CATSRASQETQYF. For the CDR3, the DNA is TGTGCCACCAGCAGAGCCAGCCAAGAGACCCAGTACTTC.

This chain joins TRBV5-4 and TRBJ2-5, with TRBD1 identical over 9 bases. V lost 4 bases to trimming and J lost 5 bases; unmatched junction nucleotides: 9. The length of the CDR3 is 15 residues. CDR1 and CDR2 (germline): SGHNT, YYREEE (reference sequence). CDR3 amino acids: CASSTGQGKSETQYF. The DNA for the CDR3 is TGTGCCAGCAGCACGGGACAGGGAAAATCGGAGACCCAGTACTTC. The full variable domain, its missing parts supplied by reference TRBV5-4 and TRBJ2-5, is ETGVTQSPTHLIKTRGQQVTLRCSSQSGHNTVSWYQQALGQGPQFIFQYYREEENGRGNFPPRFSGLQFPNYSSELNVNALELDDSALYLCASSTGQGKSETQYFGPGTRLLVL.

The chain uses TRBV10-1 and TRBJ2-3; TRBD1 matches 9 bases. V was pared by 0 bases and J by 10 bases, with 5 bases of the junction left unmatched. Germline CDR1 reads WNHNN; CDR2 reads SYGVQD (reference sequence). The CDR3 totals 14 residues. CDR3 region: CASSESRQGGPQYF. DNA of the CDR3: TGCGCCAGCAGTGAGTCCCGACAGGGGGGTCCGCAGTATTTT.

This chain joins TRBV9 and TRBJ1-1; D gene uncertain. CDR1 SGDLS and CDR2 YYNGEE come from the germline V gene. The CDR3 extends over 15 amino acids. Trimming took 0 bases from V and 3 from J, leaving 12 bases between them. CDR3 in amino acids: CASSVEPGSYTEAFF. In DNA form, the CDR3 reads TGTGCCAGCAGCGTAGAGCCGGGAAGTTACACTGAAGCTTTCTTT.

V is TRBV25-1 and J is TRBJ1-4; TRBD1 might be the D (5 bases). This CDR3 spans 15 amino acids. Germline V gives CDR1 MGHDK, CDR2 SYGVNS. Trimming stripped 0 bases from V and 6 bases from J, with 11 bases between. The CDR3 here is CASSEYGGSDEKLFF. Here the CDR3 DNA reads TGTGCCAGCAGTGAATACGGGGGTTCGGATGAAAAACTGTTTTTT.

This clone was counted a single time. The chain carries TRBV15 and TRBJ1-1, with 8 bases identical to TRBD1. Germline CDR1 is LNHNV and CDR2 is YYDKDF (reference sequence). The CDR3 extends over 14 amino acids. V was pared by 5 bases and J by 3 bases, with 5 bases of the junction left unmatched. The CDR3 region is CATSRTGTDTEAFF. The CDR3 region has the DNA TGTGCCACCAGCCGGACAGGGACGGACACTGAAGCTTTCTTT.

This clone appeared once. V gene TRBV4-3 combines with J gene TRBJ1-6; tentatively, D is TRBD1 (5 bases). CDR3 length: 20 residues. The V gene lost 1 base and the J gene lost 4 bases, with 23 bases spanning the gap. The V gene's germline CDR1 is LGHNA and CDR2 YSLEER. CDR3 sequence (DNA): TGCGCCAGCAGCCAAGCAAACAGGTGGGGTGAAGCCTTATATAATTCACCCCTCCACTTT. Its translation: CASSQANRWGEALYNSPLHF.

This clone was seen a single time. J is TRBJ2-7 and V is TRBV2; D is possibly TRBD2 (6 bases). Germline V CDR1 and CDR2: SNHLY, FYNNEI. The V end was cut by 3 bases, the J end by 4 bases, with 7 bases between. The CDR3 spans 12 residues. The CDR3 sequence: CASSEGGYEQYF. The CDR3 coding sequence is TGTGCCAGCAGTGAGGGAGGATACGAGCAGTACTTC.

J is TRBJ1-6 and V is TRBV11-2; 8 bases are shared with TRBD1. The CDR3 sequence is 14 residues long. Looked up from germline, CDR1 is SGHAT and CDR2 is FQNNGV. Germline trimming cut 6 bases from V and 9 bases from J; bases unmatched to any gene: 7. CDR3 DNA sequence: TGTGCCAGCAGTCAAACAGGGGGAGGTTCACCCCTCCACTTT. Translation gives CASSQTGGGSPLHF.

This clone appeared once. The chain employs TRBV5-1 and TRBJ2-1, with D perhaps TRBD1 (6 bases). The length of the CDR3 is 16 residues. V was pared by 4 bases and J by 8 bases, with 22 bases between. The germline CDR1 and CDR2 sequences are SGHRS and YFSETQ. This chain's CDR3 is CASSREITGISDEQFF. DNA for the CDR3: TGCGCCAGCAGCCGCGAAATAACAGGGATCTCGGATGAGCAGTTCTTC.

The chain employs TRBV6-6 and TRBJ1-1, with 9 positions matching TRBD1. V dropped 5 bases and J dropped 8; count of bases not matched to a gene: 3. Germline CDR1 reads MNHNY; CDR2 reads SVGAGI (reference sequence). This CDR3 region has 12 residues. The CDR3 loop is CASSNRGREAFF. The DNA of the CDR3 is TGTGCCAGCAGTAACAGGGGGCGCGAAGCTTTCTTT.

The sample holds one count of this clone. The chain is built from TRBV7-3 and TRBJ2-1; weak D call: TRBD2 (6 bases). Germline V lookup: CDR1 SGHTA, CDR2 FQGTGA. Trimming took off 5 bases at V and 0 bases at J, with 11 bases between the two ends. CDR3 length: 15 residues. The CDR3 bases are TGTGCCAGCAGCCCGGGGGTTAGCTCCTACAATGAGCAGTTCTTC. The encoded protein is CASSPGVSSYNEQFF.

This clone was observed a handful of times. The chain employs TRBV7-3 and TRBJ1-1; 7 bases align to TRBD1. The CDR3 extends over 14 amino acids. Trimming removed 3 bases from V and 3 bases from J; junction bases left unmatched: 4. CDR1 is SGHTA and CDR2 is FQGTGA in the germline V gene. The CDR3 loop is CASSLTGKDTEAFF. The CDR3 DNA is TGTGCCAGCAGCTTGACAGGGAAGGACACTGAAGCTTTCTTT.

The rearrangement joins TRBV2 to TRBJ2-1; 10 positions agree with TRBD2. The V gene end was trimmed by 5 bases and the J gene end by 8 bases; junction bases not matched to a gene: 6. The length of the CDR3 is 14 residues. Per germline, CDR1 SNHLY and CDR2 FYNNEI. This CDR3 reads CASSKGLAVHEQFF. CDR3 nucleotide sequence: TGTGCCAGCAGTAAAGGACTAGCGGTGCATGAGCAGTTCTTC.

The V and J genes are TRBV5-6 and TRBJ2-1; D might be TRBD1 (5 bases). The V gene lost 5 bases and the J gene lost 7 bases, with 13 bases spanning the gap. The CDR3 runs to 13 residues. Looked up from germline, CDR1 is SGHDT and CDR2 is YYEEEE. The CDR3 nucleotides are TGTGCCAGCAGTTGGGGCGCGGTAAATGAGCAGTTCTTC. Protein product: CASSWGAVNEQFF.

This chain links TRBV30 with TRBJ1-1; D gene unclear. V shed 4 bases and J shed 0 bases, with 6 bases lying between them. CDR1 and CDR2 (germline): GTSNPN, SVGIG (reference sequence). The CDR3 loop spans 12 amino acids. CDR3 DNA: TGTGCCTGGATGGGAGTGAACACTGAAGCTTTCTTT. It yields the protein CAWMGVNTEAFF.

The table lists this clone with a few counts. The chain uses TRBV6-1 and TRBJ1-1, with D perhaps matching TRBD1 (6 bases). Germline CDR1 is MNHNS and CDR2 is SASEGT. V was pared by 1 base and J by 6 bases, with 18 bases between. CDR3 length: 16 amino acids. The DNA for the CDR3 is TGTGCCAGCAGTGAAGGACTTCTTCAGGGGTTCTCTGAAGCTTTCTTT. Amino acid sequence: CASSEGLLQGFSEAFF.

The chain has TRBV4-1 and TRBJ1-2, with 8 bases fitting TRBD1. Germline-derived CDR1 and CDR2 are MGHRA and YSYEKL. The CDR3 length is 16 residues. After removal of 0 bases from V and 4 bases from J, the junction contained 7 bases not matched to a gene. The CDR3, as DNA: TGCGCCAGCAGCCAAGATTTCGCAGGGGGCCTCTATGGCTACACCTTC. Its protein product is CASSQDFAGGLYGYTF.

In DNA form, the CDR3 reads TGTGCCAGCTCAGCCCGACAGGGAACGAACACTGAAGCTTTCTTT. Its protein product is CASSARQGTNTEAFF. V and J are TRBV18 and TRBJ1-1; TRBD1 matches at 7 bases. This CDR3 comprises 15 residues. Germline CDR1 is KGHSH and CDR2 is LQKENI. The ends lost 5 bases at V and 1 base at J; junction bases unmatched: 7. Based on the CDR3 plus reference TRBV18 and TRBJ1-1, the full variable domain is NAGVMQNPRHLVRRRGQEARLRCSPMKGHSHVYWYRQLPEEGLKFMVYLQKENIIDESGMPKERFSAEFPKEGPSILRIQQVVRGDSAAYFCASSARQGTNTEAFFGQGTRLTVV.

The chain links TRBV11-1 to TRBJ2-3, with a tentative D call TRBD1 (6 bases). This CDR3 has 15 amino acids. The V and J ends lost 5 bases and 0 bases respectively, with 12 bases between them. From germline, CDR1 is SGHAT and CDR2 FQDESV (reference sequence). CDR3 residues: CASSPDRYSTDTQYF. The CDR3, as DNA: TGTGCCAGCAGCCCAGACAGGTACAGCACAGATACGCAGTATTTT. The full variable domain, completed using reference TRBV11-1 and TRBJ2-3, is EAEVAQSPRYKITEKSQAVAFWCDPISGHATLYWYRQILGQGPELLVQFQDESVVDDSQLPKDRFSAERLKGVDSTLKIQPAELGDSAMYLCASSPDRYSTDTQYFGPGTRLTVL.

The rearrangement joins TRBV20-1 to TRBJ1-1; D uncertain. The V gene's germline CDR1 is DFQATT and CDR2 SNEGSKA (reference sequence). The CDR3 consists of 11 residues. V lost 1 base and J 6 bases, leaving 6 bases between the germline ends. The CDR3 is CSARGRSEAFF. DNA of the CDR3: TGCAGTGCTAGAGGGCGGTCTGAAGCTTTCTTT.

The CDR3 loop reads CASSWGEFYNSPLHF. In DNA form, the CDR3 reads TGTGCCAGCAGTTGGGGGGAATTCTATAATTCACCCCTCCACTTT. The chain joins TRBV28 to TRBJ1-6; D is perhaps TRBD1 (5 bases). V gave up 4 bases and J gave up 3 bases, with 10 bases separating them. Germline V gene sequence: CDR1 MDHEN, CDR2 SYDVKM. This CDR3 has 15 residues.

The chain has TRBV5-1 and TRBJ1-3; 8 positions agree with TRBD1. The CDR3 length is 15 residues. Unmatched junction bases numbered 8, after V lost 5 bases and J lost 4 bases. Germline assignment: CDR1 SGHRS and CDR2 YFSETQ. Here the CDR3 reads CASRYSTGGGNTIYF. CDR3 sequence (DNA): TGCGCCAGCAGATATTCAACAGGGGGGGGAAACACCATATATTTT.

The count of this clone is one. The chain is built from TRBV28 and TRBJ2-7, with D possibly matching TRBD2 (6 bases). V was pared by 3 bases and J by 0 bases, with 12 bases between. Germline CDR1 reads MDHEN; CDR2 reads SYDVKM. CDR3 length equals 15 residues. The CDR3 bases are TGTGCCAGCAGTTTCGGGGGTTACGTCTCCTACGAGCAGTACTTC. It yields the protein CASSFGGYVSYEQYF.